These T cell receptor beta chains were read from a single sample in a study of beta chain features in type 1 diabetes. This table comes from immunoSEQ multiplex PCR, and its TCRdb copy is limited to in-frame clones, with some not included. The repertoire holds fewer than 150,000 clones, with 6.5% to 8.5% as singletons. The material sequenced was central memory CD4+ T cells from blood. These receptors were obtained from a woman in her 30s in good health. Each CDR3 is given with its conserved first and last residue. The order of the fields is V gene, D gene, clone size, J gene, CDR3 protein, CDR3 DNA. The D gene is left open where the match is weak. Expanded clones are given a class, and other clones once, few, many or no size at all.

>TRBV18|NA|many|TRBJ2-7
CASSTGGWEQYF
TGTGCCAGCTCCACGGGGGGCTGGGAGCAGTACTTC
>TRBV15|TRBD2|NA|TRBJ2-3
CATSRGGFGAGVADTQYF
TGTGCCACCAGCAGAGGAGGATTCGGAGCGGGAGTAGCAGATACGCAGTATTTT
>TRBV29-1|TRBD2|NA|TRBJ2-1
CSVEPGLAGGPFGGEQFF
TGCAGCGTTGAACCGGGACTAGCGGGAGGGCCCTTTGGTGGTGAGCAGTTCTTC
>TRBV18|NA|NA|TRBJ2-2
CASSPAQFATTNTGELFF
TGTGCCAGCTCACCGGCTCAGTTTGCGACAACGAACACCGGGGAGCTGTTTTTT
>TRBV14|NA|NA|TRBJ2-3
CASSQQTRIRTDTQYF
TGTGCCAGCAGCCAACAGACTAGGATTAGAACAGATACGCAGTATTTT
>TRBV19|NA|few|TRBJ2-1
CASRYSYNEQFF
TGTGCCAGTAGGTACAGTTACAATGAGCAGTTCTTC
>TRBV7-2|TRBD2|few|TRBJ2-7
CASSFSGLEAYEQYF
TGTGCCAGCAGCTTCTCGGGACTAGAGGCGTACGAGCAGTACTTC
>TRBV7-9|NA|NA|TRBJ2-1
CASSLRGGTVRYNEQFF
TGTGCCAGCAGCTTAAGGGGGGGGACTGTACGGTACAATGAGCAGTTCTTC
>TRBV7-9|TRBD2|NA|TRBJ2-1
CASSQLAGRSNEQFF
TGTGCCAGCAGCCAACTAGCGGGAAGGTCCAATGAGCAGTTCTTC
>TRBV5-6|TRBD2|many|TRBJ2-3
CASTGVAGPTDTQYF
TGTGCCAGCACGGGTGTAGCGGGACCCACAGATACGCAGTATTTT
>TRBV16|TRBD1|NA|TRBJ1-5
CASSHRAQGGQPQHF
TGTGCCAGCAGCCACCGGGCACAGGGGGGTCAGCCCCAGCATTTT
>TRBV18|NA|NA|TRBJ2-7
CASSPGTNYEQYF
TGTGCCAGCTCACCAGGGACAAACTACGAGCAGTACTTC
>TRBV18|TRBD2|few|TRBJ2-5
CASSPRLAGYQETQYF
TGTGCCAGCTCACCCCGACTAGCGGGGTACCAAGAGACCCAGTACTTC
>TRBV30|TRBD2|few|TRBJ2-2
CAWSVLAGVSYTGELFF
TGTGCCTGGAGTGTCCTAGCGGGAGTCTCGTACACCGGGGAGCTGTTTTTT
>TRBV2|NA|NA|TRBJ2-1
CASSDRGTEQFF
TGTGCCAGCAGTGATAGGGGTACTGAGCAGTTCTTC
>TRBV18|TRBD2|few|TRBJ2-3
CASSPGTRVDTQYF
TGTGCCAGCTCACCGGGGACTAGGGTGGATACGCAGTATTTT
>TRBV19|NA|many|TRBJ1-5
CASSPDRYQPQHF
TGTGCCAGTAGTCCGGACAGATATCAGCCCCAGCATTTT
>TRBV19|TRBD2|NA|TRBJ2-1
CASSKGTSGFDEQFF
TGTGCCAGTAGTAAAGGGACTAGCGGGTTTGATGAGCAGTTCTTC
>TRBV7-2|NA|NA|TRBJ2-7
CASSPILRSSYEQYF
TGTGCCAGCAGCCCGATCCTGCGGAGCTCCTACGAGCAGTACTTC
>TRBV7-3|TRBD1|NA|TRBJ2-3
CASSPRTGGLGTDTQYF
TGTGCCAGCAGCCCCCGGACAGGGGGCCTGGGCACAGATACGCAGTATTTT
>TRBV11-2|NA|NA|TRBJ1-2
CASSLDEGGAYGYTF
TGTGCCAGCAGCTTAGATGAAGGGGGGGCCTATGGCTACACCTTC
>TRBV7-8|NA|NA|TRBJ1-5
CATAGSSNQPQHF
TGTGCCACAGCGGGGAGTAGCAATCAGCCCCAGCATTTT
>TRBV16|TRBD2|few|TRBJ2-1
CASSQGLAGKEQFF
TGTGCCAGCAGCCAGGGCCTAGCGGGGAAAGAGCAGTTCTTC
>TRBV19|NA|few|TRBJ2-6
CASSTARSGANVLTF
TGTGCCAGTAGTACCGCCAGATCTGGGGCCAACGTCCTGACTTTC
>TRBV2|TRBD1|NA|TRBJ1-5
CASRGTGNQPQHF
TGTGCCAGCAGAGGGACAGGGAATCAGCCCCAGCATTTT
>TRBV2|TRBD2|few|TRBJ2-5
CASREGLAGVEETQYF
TGTGCCAGCAGGGAAGGACTAGCGGGAGTGGAGGAGACCCAGTACTTC
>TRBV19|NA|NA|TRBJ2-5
CASSRYREETQYF
TGTGCCAGTAGCAGATACAGGGAAGAGACCCAGTACTTC
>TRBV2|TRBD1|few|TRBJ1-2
CASSATGATYGYTF
TGTGCCAGCAGCGCTACAGGGGCTACCTATGGCTACACCTTC
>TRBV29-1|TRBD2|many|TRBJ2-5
CSGRLAGGQETQYF
TGCAGCGGGAGACTAGCGGGAGGCCAAGAGACCCAGTACTTC
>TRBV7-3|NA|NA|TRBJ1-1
CASSLVRDTEAFF
TGTGCCAGCAGCTTGGTCAGGGACACTGAAGCTTTCTTT
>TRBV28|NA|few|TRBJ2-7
CASSFGVSYEQYF
TGTGCCAGCAGTTTCGGGGTATCCTACGAGCAGTACTTC
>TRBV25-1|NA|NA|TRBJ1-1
CASSELARASTEAFF
TGTGCCAGCAGTGAATTAGCCAGGGCATCCACTGAAGCTTTCTTT
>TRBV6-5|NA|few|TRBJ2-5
CASSSGGTGTETQYF
TGTGCCAGCAGTTCCGGTGGTACAGGGACGGAGACCCAGTACTTC
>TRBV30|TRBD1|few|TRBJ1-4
CAWNRDRGLREKLFF
TGTGCCTGGAACCGGGACAGGGGATTGCGAGAAAAACTGTTTTTT
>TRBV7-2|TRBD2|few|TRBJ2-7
CASSLTGLGPYEQYF
TGTGCCAGCAGCTTAACGGGACTAGGACCCTACGAGCAGTACTTC
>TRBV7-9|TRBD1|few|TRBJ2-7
CASSRYGTGPIEQYF
TGTGCCAGCAGTCGGTACGGGACAGGGCCCATCGAGCAGTACTTC
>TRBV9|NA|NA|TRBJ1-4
CASSQTNGERNEKLFF
TGTGCCAGCAGCCAAACCAACGGGGAGCGGAATGAAAAACTGTTTTTT
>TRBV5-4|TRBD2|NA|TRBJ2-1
CASSLGTSGRAGEQFF
TGTGCCAGCAGCTTGGGAACTAGCGGGAGGGCCGGGGAGCAGTTCTTC
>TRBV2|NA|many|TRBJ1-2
CASSVPGGRGGYTF
TGTGCCAGCAGTGTTCCCGGGGGGCGCGGGGGCTACACCTTC
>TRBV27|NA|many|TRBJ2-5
CASSLIGTAKETQYF
TGTGCCAGCAGTTTAATCGGGACTGCGAAGGAGACCCAGTACTTC